A single sample is the source of the 22 T cell receptor beta chains below, sequenced in a study of cytomegalovirus exposure and HLA in healthy donors. Amplification used 60 Vbeta primers and 13 Jbeta primers. Profiling relied on immunoSEQ multiplex PCR, and the TCRdb table lists in-frame clones only, not all of them. The data hold more than 85,000 clones, with around 85% observed a single time. Sequenced input: PBMCs. These receptor sequences come from a man aged 25-45 years in good health and CMV-seropositive.

The rearrangement links TRBV7-6 to TRBJ1-6, with D unresolved. The CDR3 consists of 15 residues. V lost 5 bases, J lost 0 bases, and 8 bases lay in between. The germline V gene has CDR1 SGHVS and CDR2 FNYEAQ. CDR3 sequence: CASSQGSSYNSPLHF. The CDR3 DNA is TGTGCCAGCAGCCAAGGGAGCTCCTATAATTCACCCCTCCACTTT.

This chain uses TRBV19 with TRBJ2-7, with D uncertain. V was pared by 3 bases and J by 3 bases, with 15 bases between. This CDR3 region has 15 residues. CDR1 is LNHDA and CDR2 is SQIVND in the germline V gene (reference sequence). CDR3 sequence: CASSISFNPNYEQYF. The CDR3, as DNA: TGTGCCAGTAGTATTAGTTTTAACCCAAACTACGAGCAGTACTTC.

J is TRBJ1-5 and V is TRBV5-1, with TRBD1 matching 7 bases. The CDR3 extends over 15 amino acids. Germline V gene sequence: CDR1 SGHRS, CDR2 YFSETQ. V lost 0 bases, J lost 4 bases, and 4 bases stayed unmatched. The CDR3 sequence is CASSLAGDRNQPQHF. The CDR3 DNA reads as TGCGCCAGCAGCTTGGCCGGGGACAGAAATCAGCCCCAGCATTTT.

The sample holds a few counts of this clone. The CDR3 reads CASSLTTSGSYEQYF. DNA for the CDR3: TGCGCCAGCAGCTTAACGACTAGCGGTTCCTACGAGCAGTACTTC. The chain carries TRBV5-1 and TRBJ2-7; 9 bases map to TRBD2. Germline V gene sequence: CDR1 SGHRS, CDR2 YFSETQ. The CDR3 totals 15 residues. V lost 2 bases, J lost 1 base, and 4 bases stayed unmatched.

This clone occurred once. The chain combines TRBV18 with TRBJ1-2; 7 bases agree with TRBD1. Germline V lookup: CDR1 KGHSH, CDR2 LQKENI. This CDR3 contains 15 residues. Trimming took 0 bases from V and 3 from J; bases not matched to a gene: 4. The CDR3 DNA reads TGTGCCAGCTCACCACCGGTCAGGGGGGACTATGGCTACACCTTC. Protein sequence: CASSPPVRGDYGYTF.

The gene calls are TRBV7-2 and TRBJ1-2; D unresolved. Germline V lookup: CDR1 SGHTA, CDR2 FQGNSA. Trimming removed 5 bases from V and 3 bases from J, with 13 bases in between. The CDR3 extends over 14 amino acids. The CDR3 DNA follows: TGTGCCAGCAGCCCGATCCCCCGGGACTATGGCTACACCTTC. It is translated as CASSPIPRDYGYTF.

The chain is built from TRBV9 and TRBJ2-1, with 10 bases aligning to TRBD2. This CDR3 is 16 amino acids long. V lost 0 bases, J lost 10 bases, and 10 bases stayed unmatched. In germline, CDR1 is SGDLS, CDR2 YYNGEE. In nucleotides, the CDR3 is TGTGCCAGCAGCGTAGGAGGAGCGGGGGGGGAGGGGGAGCAGTTCTTC. It is translated as CASSVGGAGGEGEQFF.

The CDR3, as DNA: TGTGCCAGCAGCCAGGGACTAGCGGTCGGGGAGCTGTTTTTT. Its translation: CASSQGLAVGELFF. This chain links TRBV7-3 with TRBJ2-2; 11 bases align to TRBD2. The CDR3 length is 14 residues. J was trimmed by 7 bases and V by 5 bases; bases with no gene match: 3. Germline CDR1 is SGHTA and CDR2 is FQGTGA. Full variable domain (remainder filled in from reference TRBV7-3 and TRBJ2-2): GAGVSQTPSNKVTEKGKYVELRCDPISGHTALYWYRQSLGQGPEFLIYFQGTGAADDSGLPNDRFFAVRPEGSVSTLKIQRTERGDSAVYLCASSQGLAVGELFFGEGSRLTVL.

The chain combines TRBV7-3 with TRBJ1-1; TRBD1 agrees at 9 bases. Germline lookup yields CDR1 SGHTA and CDR2 FQGTGA. Unmatched junction bases numbered 5, after V lost 5 bases and J lost 1 base. The length of the CDR3 is 15 residues. The CDR3 DNA reads TGTGCCAGCAGCCTCACAGGGGGCGGGAACACTGAAGCTTTCTTT. Amino acids: CASSLTGGGNTEAFF.

The rearrangement uses TRBV27 and TRBJ2-1; TRBD2 aligns across 7 bases. Germline values: CDR1 MNHEY, CDR2 SMNVEV (reference sequence). The CDR3 loop spans 18 amino acids. V shed 2 bases, J shed 3 bases, and the junction held 13 bases outside the gene matches. The CDR3 bases are TGTGCCAGCAGTTTACTTCTCCCCGGCGGGGGAGGCTACAATGAGCAGTTCTTC. It is translated as CASSLLLPGGGGYNEQFF.

This clone was counted many times. The gene calls are TRBV6-5 and TRBJ2-2; D is ambiguous. This CDR3 is 16 amino acids long. CDR1 is MNHEY, CDR2 SVGAGI, per germline. V was clipped by 0 bases and J by 7 bases, with 15 bases between them. The chain's CDR3 is CASSYSSPGQGGELFF. CDR3 coding DNA: TGTGCCAGCAGTTACTCGAGTCCAGGTCAAGGCGGGGAGCTGTTTTTT.

This chain uses TRBV11-3 with TRBJ1-2; D not certain. The CDR3 is 17 amino acids. CDR1 is SGHNT, CDR2 YENEEA, per germline. V was clipped by 2 bases and J by 0 bases, with 16 bases between them. The CDR3 sequence: CASSLFRALWSNYGYTF. The DNA of the CDR3 is TGTGCCAGCAGCTTATTTCGTGCACTTTGGTCTAACTATGGCTACACCTTC.

The V gene is TRBV6-1, the J gene TRBJ1-4, with D unresolved. With 2 bases removed from V and 0 bases from J, the gap between germline ends came to 7 bases. Germline CDR1 is MNHNS and CDR2 is SASEGT. The CDR3 contains 15 residues. In DNA, the CDR3 is TGTGCCAGCAGTGAACCTACTACAACTAATGAAAAACTGTTTTTT. This translates into CASSEPTTTNEKLFF.

In this sample, this clone turned up a few times. This chain uses TRBV6-1 with TRBJ1-5; 7 nucleotides align to TRBD1. V dropped 8 bases and J dropped 0; count of bases not matched to a gene: 4. Germline assignment: CDR1 MNHNS and CDR2 SASEGT. This CDR3 has 14 amino acids. The CDR3 DNA sequence: TGTGCCAGCGACAGGGCGTTTAGCAATCAGCCCCAGCATTTT. Protein product: CASDRAFSNQPQHF.

The J gene is TRBJ2-7, the V gene TRBV11-3; tentative D call: TRBD1 (5 bases). The CDR3 extends over 15 amino acids. V lost 6 bases, J lost 2 bases, and 17 bases lay in between. The germline CDR1 and CDR2 sequences are SGHNT and YENEEA. CDR3 nucleotide sequence: TGTGCCAGCAGTCCCCCTTTGGCAGGGACCTACGAGCAGTACTTC. Protein sequence: CASSPPLAGTYEQYF.

The chain links TRBV5-1 to TRBJ2-7; 13 bases match TRBD2. Germline CDR1 reads SGHRS; CDR2 reads YFSETQ. V lost 2 bases, J lost 1 base, and 3 bases stayed unmatched. The CDR3 is made up of 16 amino acids. The CDR3 bases are TGCGCCAGCAGCTTACTAGCGGGGGGGGATTCCTACGAGCAGTACTTC. Protein product: CASSLLAGGDSYEQYF.

The sample holds a few counts of this clone. This chain connects TRBV5-6 to TRBJ1-1, with D possibly matching TRBD1 (5 bases). Germline CDR1 SGHDT, CDR2 YYEEEE. The CDR3 has 16 amino acids. Trimming took 3 bases from V and 5 from J, leaving 20 bases between them. The CDR3 loop is CASSSPGVHSGTEAFF. The CDR3 DNA follows: TGTGCCAGCAGCTCCCCGGGGGTTCACTCCGGGACTGAAGCTTTCTTT.

V usage is TRBV6-5 and J usage is TRBJ1-3, with D unresolved. Germline CDR1 MNHEY, CDR2 SVGAGI. The CDR3 length is 13 residues. V lost 4 bases to trimming and J lost 2 bases, with 6 bases between them. The CDR3: CASSFIAGNTIYF. For the CDR3, the DNA is TGTGCCAGCAGTTTTATAGCTGGAAACACCATATATTTT.

This chain links TRBV11-3 with TRBJ2-3; D gene uncertain. The CDR3 length is 13 residues. V dropped 0 bases and J dropped 6 bases, with 7 bases sitting between them. Germline lookup yields CDR1 SGHNT and CDR2 YENEEA. This CDR3 is CASSLDIGDTQYF. CDR3 DNA sequence: TGTGCCAGCAGCTTAGATATCGGGGATACGCAGTATTTT. The full variable domain, its missing parts supplied by reference TRBV11-3 and TRBJ2-3, is EAGVVQSPRYKIIEKKQPVAFWCNPISGHNTLYWYLQNLGQGPELLIRYENEEAVDDSQLPKDRFSAERLKGVDSTLKIQPAELGDSAVYLCASSLDIGDTQYFGPGTRLTVL.

This chain connects TRBV5-1 to TRBJ2-2, with 8 nucleotides matching TRBD1. CDR3 length equals 15 residues. CDR1 is SGHRS and CDR2 is YFSETQ in the germline V gene. The junction had 8 bases not matched to a gene; V was cut back by 3 bases and J by 7 bases. The CDR3 sequence: CASSWPGQEIGELFF. The DNA for the CDR3 is TGCGCCAGCAGCTGGCCGGGACAGGAAATCGGGGAGCTGTTTTTT.

V is TRBV10-3 and J is TRBJ1-5, with 8 bases fitting TRBD1. The CDR3 totals 15 residues. The germline V gene has CDR1 ENHRY and CDR2 SYGVKD. The J segment lost 4 bases and the V segment lost 2 bases, leaving 4 bases of the junction unmatched. CDR3 region: CAISETGQDNQPQHF. The CDR3 DNA reads TGTGCCATCAGTGAGACGGGACAGGATAATCAGCCCCAGCATTTT.

The genes are TRBV29-1 and TRBJ1-4; possibly TRBD1 for D (6 bases). There are 13 residues in the CDR3. CDR1 and CDR2 (germline): SQVTM, ANQGSEA. With 7 bases removed from V and 7 bases from J, the gap between germline ends came to 16 bases. CDR3 protein: CSATGGAVEKLFF. The CDR3 coding sequence is TGCAGCGCAACGGGGGGGGCAGTTGAAAAACTGTTTTTT.